This T cell receptor (beta chain) was documented in a study of OX40 agonist ivuxolimab in advanced cancers. Study context: Dose-escalation cases comprised hepatocellular carcinoma, melanoma, renal cell or head and neck cancer.

CDR1 is MNHEY and CDR2 is SMNVEV in the germline V gene (reference sequence). This CDR3 comprises 16 residues. Between the trimmed V and J ends, which lost 3 bases and 8 bases, there was a span of 17 bases. Enrollment shut out patients with autoimmune disease history or systemic immunosuppression. TCRdb keeps only in-frame clones here, not all; method: immunoSEQ multiplex PCR. This table holds 90,000 to 100,000 clones, about 85% found once. V gene TRBV27 combines with J gene TRBJ1-6, with D possibly being TRBD1 (5 bases). The sample consisted of CD4+ or CD8+ T cells sorted from blood, taken in a trial of the OX40 agonist ivuxolimab. This sequence originates from an adult with an advanced solid tumor such as melanoma, head and neck, liver or kidney cancer. The CDR3 DNA reads TGTGCCAGCAGTTTGGGGCCCGACGAGGGTGATTCACCCCTCCACTTT. Translated, it gives CASSLGPDEGDSPLHF.